What follows are 25 T cell receptor beta chains derived from one specimen sequenced in a study of blood T cells in healthy people across ages. Through a sample-barcoded 5' primer and a J-beta primer mix, a second PCR was run for roughly 7 to 12 cycles. Using its own MiXCR run on the 5' RACE reads, TCRdb lists one record per CDR3 protein. Among around 1,600,000 distinct CDR3 sequences listed, approximately 43% were seen once. Sequenced sample: blood. The origin of the receptors is a young woman in good health.

The chain joins TRBV7-9 to TRBJ2-5, with D unresolved. Germline CDR1 is SEHNR and CDR2 is FQNEAQ (reference sequence). The CDR3 length is 14 residues. V was clipped by 5 bases and J by 2 bases, with 12 bases between them. DNA for the CDR3: TGTGCCAGCAGCAACGGTCCATTTCAAGAGACCCAGTACTTC. Translating it yields CASSNGPFQETQYF.

This sequence joins TRBV3-1 and TRBJ2-3; D might be TRBD2 (6 bases). Germline loops: CDR1 LGHDT, CDR2 YNNKEL (reference sequence). This CDR3 region has 17 residues. Trimming stripped 0 bases from V and 1 base from J, with 14 bases between. The CDR3 reads CASSQDPSGVRTDTQYF. In DNA, the CDR3 is TGTGCCAGCAGCCAAGACCCTTCGGGAGTTCGCACAGATACGCAGTATTTT.

This clonotype was picked up one time. At one of its ends the junction is not consistent with the germline gene, which may arise from a read error. The chain uses TRBV7-2 and TRBJ2-7; 9 bases fit TRBD1. This CDR3 contains 15 residues. Germline CDR1 SGHTA, CDR2 FQGNSA. The CDR3 bases are TGTGCCTGCAGCCTAGGGACAGGGTACACCTACGAGCAGTACTTC. Translating gives CACSLGTGYTYEQYF.

The CDR3 region is CASSSPGTGYGYTF. The CDR3 nucleotides are TGTGCCAGCAGTTCCCCCGGGACAGGGTATGGCTACACCTTC. The V call is TRBV28, the J call TRBJ1-2; 9 bases are a match to TRBD1. The J segment lost 5 bases and the V segment lost 4 bases, leaving 5 bases of the junction unmatched. CDR1 and CDR2 (germline): MDHEN, SYDVKM. The CDR3 length is 14 residues.

This clonotype was counted many times. The chain is built from TRBV12-5 and TRBJ2-7, with D perhaps matching TRBD1 (5 bases). Trimming removed 0 bases at V and 3 bases at J, with 18 bases between. CDR1 is LGHNT, CDR2 FRNRAP, per germline. CDR3 size: 17 residues. The chain's CDR3 is CASGLVRSSGQVYEQYF. CDR3 sequence (DNA): TGTGCTAGTGGTTTGGTACGCTCGTCAGGGCAGGTCTACGAGCAGTACTTC.

The chain recombines TRBV20-1 with TRBJ2-1; 10 bases match TRBD2. The CDR3 is 16 residues long. Germline assignment: CDR1 DFQATT and CDR2 SNEGSKA (reference sequence). Trimming cost V 4 bases and J 2 bases; bases outside gene matches: 8. The CDR3 nucleotides are TGCAGTGCTATCGAGATAGCGGGGGGAACCTACAATGAGCAGTTCTTC. This translates into CSAIEIAGGTYNEQFF.

V usage is TRBV9 and J usage is TRBJ1-1; D is ambiguous. The CDR3 extends over 15 amino acids. In germline, CDR1 is SGDLS, CDR2 YYNGEE. The V and J ends lost 6 bases and 0 bases respectively, with 15 bases between them. DNA of the CDR3: TGTGCCAGCAAAGATCAAGATGCGTTGAACACTGAAGCTTTCTTT. It encodes CASKDQDALNTEAFF.

The rearrangement links TRBV6-5 to TRBJ2-3; unclear D gene. Germline-derived CDR1 and CDR2 are MNHEY and SVGAGI. Trimming took 6 bases from V and 0 from J, leaving 10 bases between them. CDR3 length: 14 amino acids. DNA for the CDR3: TGTGCCAGCAGCAAGTGGGTCAGCACAGATACGCAGTATTTT. Amino acids: CASSKWVSTDTQYF.

This chain links TRBV5-5 with TRBJ2-5; 11 bases align to TRBD1. The junction had 8 bases not matched to a gene; V was cut back by 0 bases and J by 4 bases. The CDR3 spans 17 residues. Germline lookup yields CDR1 SGHKS and CDR2 YYEKEE (reference sequence). CDR3 loop: CASSLGVPGQGGETQYF. The CDR3 DNA is TGTGCCAGCAGCTTGGGGGTGCCGGGACAGGGGGGAGAGACCCAGTACTTC.

The V and J genes are TRBV12-3 or TRBV12-4 and TRBJ2-1, with D perhaps given as TRBD1 or TRBD2 (5 bases each). The V and J ends lost 6 bases and 6 bases respectively, with 18 bases between them. CDR3 length: 15 amino acids. CDR3 amino acids: CASRDMGVGSNEQFF. CDR3 sequence (DNA): TGTGCCAGCAGAGATATGGGGGTAGGGAGCAATGAGCAGTTCTTC.

The rearrangement uses TRBV12-3 or TRBV12-4 and TRBJ2-3; D is perhaps TRBD1 (5 bases). CDR3 length: 12 residues. CDR3 sequence: CSSGFDQDTQYF. CDR3 nucleotides: TGTTCCTCAGGGTTTGATCAAGATACGCAGTATTTT.

The chain is built from TRBV20-1 and TRBJ2-7; D perhaps matches TRBD2 (7 bases). V was clipped by 1 base and J by 7 bases, with 17 bases between them. The CDR3 consists of 14 residues. Germline assignment: CDR1 DFQATT and CDR2 SNEGSKA (reference sequence). The DNA for the CDR3 is TGCAGTGCTAGAGGCGGGGGCTCCTACAATGAGCAGTACTTC. Translation gives CSARGGGSYNEQYF.

This clonotype was seen many times. A junction end diverges from the germline sequence, so it may reflect a read error. The J gene is TRBJ1-2, the V gene TRBV5-1, with D tentatively TRBD1 (6 bases). Germline V lookup: CDR1 SGHRS, CDR2 YFSETQ. This CDR3 is 14 amino acids long. CDR3 nucleotide sequence: TGTGCCAGCAGTTTGGGGACACTTAACTATGGCTACACCTTC. Translation gives CASSLGTLNYGYTF. Full variable domain (remainder filled in from reference TRBV5-1 and TRBJ1-2): KAGVTQTPRYLIKTRGQQVTLSCSPISGHRSVSWYQQTPGQGLQFLFEYFSETQRNKGNFPGRFSGRQFSNSRSEMNVSTLELGDSALYLCASSLGTLNYGYTFGSGTRLTVV.

The chain links TRBV6-1 to TRBJ2-1; 9 bases are a match to TRBD1. The V segment lost 2 bases and the J segment 9 bases; nucleotides outside the gene matches: 11. The germline V gene encodes CDR1 MNHNS and CDR2 SASEGT. This CDR3 has 16 residues. The CDR3 spells CASSESVGQGKSEQFF. The CDR3 DNA reads as TGTGCCAGCAGTGAATCGGTGGGACAGGGTAAATCTGAGCAGTTCTTC.

The genes are TRBV9 and TRBJ2-1, with D perhaps matching TRBD1 (5 bases). CDR1 is SGDLS and CDR2 is YYNGEE in the germline V gene. The V end lost 0 bases, the J end lost 9 bases, and 10 bases lay between the germline ends. The CDR3 is made up of 13 amino acids. This CDR3 is CASSVVPRGEQFF. The DNA for the CDR3 is TGTGCCAGCAGCGTAGTACCAAGGGGTGAGCAGTTCTTC.

The chain couples TRBV28 to TRBJ2-1, with D possibly being TRBD1 (6 bases). CDR1 and CDR2 from the germline V gene are MDHEN and SYDVKM. V was clipped by 8 bases and J by 3 bases, with 17 bases between them. This CDR3 has 15 residues. DNA of the CDR3: TGTGCCAGCGTAACGACAGGTTCCGTCTACAATGAGCAGTTCTTC. Residues: CASVTTGSVYNEQFF.

This clonotype was seen a few times. The chain combines TRBV25-1 with TRBJ1-2; 9 bases are a match to TRBD1. Germline V gene lookup returns CDR1 MGHDK and CDR2 SYGVNS. The CDR3 length is 15 residues. The V segment lost 3 bases and the J segment 0 bases; nucleotides outside the gene matches: 2. The CDR3 DNA is TGTGCCAGCAGTGACTACAGGGGGCCTAACTATGGCTACACCTTC. This gives the protein CASSDYRGPNYGYTF.

Here the CDR3 reads CASRRGLTFEAFF. The CDR3 DNA is TGTGCCAGCAGAAGGGGTCTAACATTTGAAGCTTTCTTT. The chain combines TRBV6-2 or TRBV6-3 with TRBJ1-1, with TRBD1 as a possible D gene (5 bases). CDR1 and CDR2 from the germline V gene are MNHEY and SVGEGT. This CDR3 spans 13 amino acids. V lost 6 bases and J lost 7, with 15 bases in between.

This clonotype was counted only a few times. At one of its ends the junction is not consistent with the germline gene, which may arise from a read error. The chain recombines TRBV20-1 with TRBJ2-1; 9 nucleotides align to TRBD2. This CDR3 is built from 15 residues. Germline V gene data show CDR1 as DFQATT and CDR2 as SNEGSKA (reference sequence). In nucleotides, the CDR3 is TGCAGTGCAAGAGCGCGGGAGGGCAGGGACAATGAGCAGTTCTTC. Encoded protein: CSARAREGRDNEQFF.

The chain links TRBV7-9 to TRBJ2-1, with D possibly being TRBD2 (5 bases). V was clipped by 8 bases and J by 13 bases, with 15 bases between them. The V gene's germline CDR1 is SEHNR and CDR2 FQNEAQ (reference sequence). This CDR3 contains 11 residues. CDR3 amino acids: CASGSADGQFF. CDR3 nucleotides: TGTGCCAGCGGGAGTGCGGACGGTCAGTTCTTC.

This clonotype was observed at least ten times. The chain uses TRBV10-3 and TRBJ1-3; TRBD1 might be the D (5 bases). The length of the CDR3 is 14 residues. V lost 11 bases to trimming and J lost 0 bases, with 14 bases between them. Per the germline V gene, CDR1 is ENHRY and CDR2 is SYGVKD. The CDR3 DNA reads as TGTGCCCTTCGGGCGGACAACTCTGGAAACACCATATATTTT. Translating gives CALRADNSGNTIYF.

The CDR3 bases are TGCGGTGGTAGAGACAGGGCTCCCGTGAGCGCTTTCTTT. It encodes CGGRDRAPVSAFF. The chain links TRBV29-1 to TRBJ1-1, with 7 bases identical to TRBD1. This CDR3 region has 13 residues. Per germline, CDR1 SQVTM and CDR2 ANQGSEA.

This chain uses TRBV6-1 with TRBJ2-3, with 9 bases matching TRBD1. V lost 11 bases to trimming and J lost 8 bases; unmatched junction nucleotides: 11. CDR3 length: 13 residues. Germline CDR1 and CDR2: MNHNS and SASEGT. The DNA for the CDR3 is TGTGCCGGGGGGGGACAGGGTTTATCTACGCAGTATTTT. Translating it yields CAGGGQGLSTQYF.

V is TRBV28 and J is TRBJ1-1, with D hard to call. The V end lost 2 bases, the J end lost 4 bases, and 17 bases lay between the germline ends. CDR1 and CDR2 from the germline V gene are MDHEN and SYDVKM. The CDR3 consists of 16 residues. CDR3 in DNA: TGTGCCAGCAGTTTAGATCGGAAGGGCGGGCTCACTGAAGCTTTCTTT. Its translation is CASSLDRKGGLTEAFF.

The J gene is TRBJ2-2, the V gene TRBV6-2 or TRBV6-3; no reliable D call. CDR3 size: 13 residues. CDR1 is MNHEY, CDR2 SVGEGT, per germline. The ends were cut back, 7 bases at V and 5 bases at J, with 11 bases in the middle. The CDR3 here is CASKVSGTGELFF. CDR3 sequence (DNA): TGTGCCAGCAAGGTTTCTGGGACCGGGGAGCTGTTTTTT.